This paragraph covers one TCR beta chain sequence. MiXCR, run by TCRdb on the reads, gives a single entry per CDR3 protein. Seen here are around 530,000 distinct CDR3 sequences, around 27% observed once, and the top ten hold under 15%. This specimen comes from a study of T cell repertoires in cytomegalovirus infection. CDR3 length: 17 amino acids. V lost 0 bases and J lost 6; bases outside the gene matches: 10. Material for sequencing was PBMCs. This receptor was obtained from a human donor in good health (CMV status not recorded). Some clones in this sample may be carry-over from other donors' samples. The gene calls are TRBV12-3 or TRBV12-4 and TRBJ1-2; 10 bases map to TRBD1. This CDR3 reads CASSLANPGQGIHGYTF. The DNA for the CDR3 is TGTGCCAGCAGTTTAGCGAACCCGGGACAGGGGATACATGGCTACACCTTC.